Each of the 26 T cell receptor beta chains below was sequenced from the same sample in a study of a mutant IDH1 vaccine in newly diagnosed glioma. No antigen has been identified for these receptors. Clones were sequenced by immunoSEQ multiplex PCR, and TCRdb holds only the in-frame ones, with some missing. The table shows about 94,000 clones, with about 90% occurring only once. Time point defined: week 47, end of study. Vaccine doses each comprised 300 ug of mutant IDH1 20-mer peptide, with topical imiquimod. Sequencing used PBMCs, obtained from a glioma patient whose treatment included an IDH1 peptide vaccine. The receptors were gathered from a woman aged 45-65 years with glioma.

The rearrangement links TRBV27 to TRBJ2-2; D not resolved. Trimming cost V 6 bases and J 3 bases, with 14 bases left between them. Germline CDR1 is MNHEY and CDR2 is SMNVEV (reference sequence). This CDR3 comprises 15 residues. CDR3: CASRPRAGDTGELFF. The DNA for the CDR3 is TGTGCCAGCAGACCTCGGGCCGGCGACACCGGGGAGCTGTTTTTT.

CDR3 DNA sequence: TGTGCCAGCAGCTTAGCCGGGGGACTAGCGGCGTACGAGCAGTACTTC. Translated: CASSLAGGLAAYEQYF. This sequence joins TRBV7-2 and TRBJ2-7; 11 nucleotides align to TRBD2. This CDR3 contains 16 residues. Germline-derived CDR1 and CDR2 are SGHTA and FQGNSA. The J segment lost 4 bases and the V segment lost 0 bases, leaving 5 bases of the junction unmatched.

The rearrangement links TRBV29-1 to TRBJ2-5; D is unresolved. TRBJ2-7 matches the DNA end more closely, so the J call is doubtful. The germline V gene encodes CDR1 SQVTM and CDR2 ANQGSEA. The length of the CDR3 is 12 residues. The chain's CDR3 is CSVGAASYEQYF. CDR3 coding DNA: TGCAGCGTTGGGGCAGCCTCCTACGAGCAGTACTTC.

The CDR3 is CASSQPPGTANTGELFF. CDR3 DNA: TGTGCCAGCAGCCAACCTCCCGGGACAGCAAACACCGGGGAGCTGTTTTTT. The J gene is TRBJ2-2, the V gene TRBV4-2; 7 bases are a match to TRBD1. Germline V gene lookup returns CDR1 LGHNA and CDR2 YNFKEQ. V gave up 2 bases and J gave up 2 bases; unmatched junction bases: 8. The CDR3 totals 17 residues.

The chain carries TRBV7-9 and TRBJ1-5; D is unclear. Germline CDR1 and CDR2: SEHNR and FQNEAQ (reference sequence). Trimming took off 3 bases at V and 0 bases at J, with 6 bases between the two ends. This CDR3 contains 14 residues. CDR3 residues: CASSLQSSNQPQHF. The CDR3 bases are TGTGCCAGCAGCTTGCAGAGTAGCAATCAGCCCCAGCATTTT.

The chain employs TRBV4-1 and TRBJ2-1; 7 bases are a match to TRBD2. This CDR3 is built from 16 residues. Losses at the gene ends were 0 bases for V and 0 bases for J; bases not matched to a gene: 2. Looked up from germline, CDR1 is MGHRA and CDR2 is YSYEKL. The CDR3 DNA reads TGCGCCAGCAGCCAAGACGGGAGGAGCTCCTACAATGAGCAGTTCTTC. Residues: CASSQDGRSSYNEQFF.

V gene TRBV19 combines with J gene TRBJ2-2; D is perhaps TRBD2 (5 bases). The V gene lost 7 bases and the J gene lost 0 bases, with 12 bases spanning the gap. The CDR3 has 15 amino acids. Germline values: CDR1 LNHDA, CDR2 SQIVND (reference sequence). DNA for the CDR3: TGTGCCAGTAAAGTTAGCGTCCCGAACACCGGGGAGCTGTTTTTT. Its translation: CASKVSVPNTGELFF.

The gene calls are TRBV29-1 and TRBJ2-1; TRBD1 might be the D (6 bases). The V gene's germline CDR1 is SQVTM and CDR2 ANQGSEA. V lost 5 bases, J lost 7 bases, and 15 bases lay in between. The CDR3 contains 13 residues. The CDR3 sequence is CSVRWGRRNEQFF. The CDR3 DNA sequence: TGCAGCGTTCGTTGGGGGCGCCGAAATGAGCAGTTCTTC.

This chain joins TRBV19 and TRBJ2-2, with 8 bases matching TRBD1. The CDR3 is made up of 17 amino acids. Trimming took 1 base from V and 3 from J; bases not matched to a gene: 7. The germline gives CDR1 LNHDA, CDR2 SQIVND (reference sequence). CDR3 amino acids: CASSIGNRGTHTGELFF. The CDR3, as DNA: TGTGCCAGTAGTATAGGGAACAGGGGGACCCACACCGGGGAGCTGTTTTTT.

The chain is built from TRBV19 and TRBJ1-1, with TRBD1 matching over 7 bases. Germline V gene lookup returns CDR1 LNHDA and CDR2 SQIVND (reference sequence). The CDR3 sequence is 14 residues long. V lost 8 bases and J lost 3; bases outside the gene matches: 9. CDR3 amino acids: CASGTGEDHTEAFF. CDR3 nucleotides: TGTGCCAGTGGAACAGGGGAGGACCACACTGAAGCTTTCTTT.

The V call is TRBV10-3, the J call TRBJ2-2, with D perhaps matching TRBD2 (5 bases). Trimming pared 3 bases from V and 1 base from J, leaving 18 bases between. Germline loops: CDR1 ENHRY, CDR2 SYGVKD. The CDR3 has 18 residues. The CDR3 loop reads CAISESPGGSENTGELFF. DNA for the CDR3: TGTGCCATCAGTGAAAGCCCGGGCGGTAGCGAGAACACCGGGGAGCTGTTTTTT.

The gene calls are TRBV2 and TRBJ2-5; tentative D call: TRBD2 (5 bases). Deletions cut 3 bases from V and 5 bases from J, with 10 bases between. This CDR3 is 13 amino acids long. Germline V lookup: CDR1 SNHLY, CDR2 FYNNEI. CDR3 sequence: CASSEPSQETQYF. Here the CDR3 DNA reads TGTGCCAGCAGTGAGCCTAGCCAGGAGACCCAGTACTTC.

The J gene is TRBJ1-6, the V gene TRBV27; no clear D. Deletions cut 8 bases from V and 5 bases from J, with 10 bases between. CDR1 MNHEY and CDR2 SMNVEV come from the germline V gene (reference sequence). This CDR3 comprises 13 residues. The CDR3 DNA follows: TGTGCCAGCTCGGACTTGAATAATTCACCCCTCCACTTT. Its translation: CASSDLNNSPLHF.

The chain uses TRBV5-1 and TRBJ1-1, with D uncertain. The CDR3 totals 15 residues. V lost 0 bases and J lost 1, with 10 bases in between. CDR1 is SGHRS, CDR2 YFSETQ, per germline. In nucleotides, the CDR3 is TGCGCCAGCAGCTTGGCCGTCACCACGAACACTGAAGCTTTCTTT. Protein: CASSLAVTTNTEAFF.

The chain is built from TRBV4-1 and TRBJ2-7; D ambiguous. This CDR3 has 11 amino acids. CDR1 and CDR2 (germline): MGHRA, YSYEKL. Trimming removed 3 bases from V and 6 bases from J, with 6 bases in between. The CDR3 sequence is CASSQAREQYF. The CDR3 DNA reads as TGCGCCAGCAGCCAGGCCCGCGAGCAGTACTTC.

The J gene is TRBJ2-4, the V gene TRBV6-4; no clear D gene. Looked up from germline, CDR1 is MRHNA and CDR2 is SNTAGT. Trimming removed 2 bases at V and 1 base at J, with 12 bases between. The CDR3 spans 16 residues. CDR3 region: CASSDTRTMAKNIQYF. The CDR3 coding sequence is TGTGCCAGCAGTGACACCCGTACTATGGCCAAAAACATTCAGTACTTC.

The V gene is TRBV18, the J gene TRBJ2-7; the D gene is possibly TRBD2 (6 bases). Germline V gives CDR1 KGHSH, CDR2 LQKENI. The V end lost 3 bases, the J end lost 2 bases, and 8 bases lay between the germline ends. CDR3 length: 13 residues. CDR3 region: CASSPGLAYEQYF. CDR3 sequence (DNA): TGTGCCAGCTCACCGGGACTCGCCTACGAGCAGTACTTC.

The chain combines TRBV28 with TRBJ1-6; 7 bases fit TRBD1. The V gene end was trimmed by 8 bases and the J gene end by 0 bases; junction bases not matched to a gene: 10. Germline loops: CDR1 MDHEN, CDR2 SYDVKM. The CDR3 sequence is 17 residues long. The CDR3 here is CASQKDRDYSYNSPLHF. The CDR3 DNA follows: TGTGCCAGCCAGAAAGACAGGGATTACTCCTATAATTCACCCCTCCACTTT.

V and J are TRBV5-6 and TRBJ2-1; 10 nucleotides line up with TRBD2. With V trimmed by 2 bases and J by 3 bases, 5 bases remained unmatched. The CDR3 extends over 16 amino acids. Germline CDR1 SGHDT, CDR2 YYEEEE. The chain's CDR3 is CASSFGGTSVYNEQFF. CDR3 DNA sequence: TGTGCCAGCAGCTTTGGGGGGACTAGCGTCTACAATGAGCAGTTCTTC.

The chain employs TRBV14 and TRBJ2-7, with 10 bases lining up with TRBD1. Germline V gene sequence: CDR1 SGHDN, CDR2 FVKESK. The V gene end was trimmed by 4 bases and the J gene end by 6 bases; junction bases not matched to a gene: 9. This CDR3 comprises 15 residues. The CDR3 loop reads CASSPLGQGPIEQYF. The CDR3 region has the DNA TGTGCCAGCAGCCCGTTGGGACAGGGGCCCATCGAGCAGTACTTC.

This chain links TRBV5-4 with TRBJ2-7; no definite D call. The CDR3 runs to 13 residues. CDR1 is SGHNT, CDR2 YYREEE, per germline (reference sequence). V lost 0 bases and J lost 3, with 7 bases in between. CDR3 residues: CASSLGLDYEQYF. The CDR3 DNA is TGTGCCAGCAGCTTGGGGCTAGACTACGAGCAGTACTTC.

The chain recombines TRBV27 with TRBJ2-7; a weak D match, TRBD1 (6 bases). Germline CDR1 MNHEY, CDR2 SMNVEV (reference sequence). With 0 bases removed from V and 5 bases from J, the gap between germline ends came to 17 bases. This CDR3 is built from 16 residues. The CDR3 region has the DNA TGTGCCAGCAGTTTATCCGCAGGGGAACGTTCGGACGAGCAGTACTTC. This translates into CASSLSAGERSDEQYF.

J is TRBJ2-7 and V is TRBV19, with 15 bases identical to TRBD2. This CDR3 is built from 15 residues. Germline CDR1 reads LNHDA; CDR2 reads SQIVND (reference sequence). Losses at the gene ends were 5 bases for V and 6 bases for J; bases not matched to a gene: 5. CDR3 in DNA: TGTGCCAGTAGTGCACCGGGACTAGCGGGAGGCGAGCAGTACTTC. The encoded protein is CASSAPGLAGGEQYF.

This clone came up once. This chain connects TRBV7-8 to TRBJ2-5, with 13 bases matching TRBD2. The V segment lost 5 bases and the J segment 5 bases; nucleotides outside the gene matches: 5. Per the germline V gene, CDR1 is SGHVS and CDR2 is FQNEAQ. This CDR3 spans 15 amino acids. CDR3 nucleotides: TGTGCCAGCAGCCTAGGGACTAGCGGGACTGAGACCCAGTACTTC. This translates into CASSLGTSGTETQYF.

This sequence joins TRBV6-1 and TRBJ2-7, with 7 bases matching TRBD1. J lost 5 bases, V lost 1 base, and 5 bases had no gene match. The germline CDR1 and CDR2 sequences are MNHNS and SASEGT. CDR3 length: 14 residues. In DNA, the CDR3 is TGTGCCAGCAGTGAAGGGACAGGTGCCGACGAGCAGTACTTC. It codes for CASSEGTGADEQYF.

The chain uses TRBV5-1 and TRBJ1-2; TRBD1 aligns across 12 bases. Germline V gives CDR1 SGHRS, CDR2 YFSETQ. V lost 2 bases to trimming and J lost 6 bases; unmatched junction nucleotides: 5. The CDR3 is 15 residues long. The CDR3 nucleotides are TGCGCCAGCAGCTTCGGGACAGGGGGCGCTAATGGCTACACCTTC. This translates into CASSFGTGGANGYTF. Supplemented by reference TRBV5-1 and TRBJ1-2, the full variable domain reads KAGVTQTPRYLIKTRGQQVTLSCSPISGHRSVSWYQQTPGQGLQFLFEYFSETQRNKGNFPGRFSGRQFSNSRSEMNVSTLELGDSALYLCASSFGTGGANGYTFGSGTRLTVV.